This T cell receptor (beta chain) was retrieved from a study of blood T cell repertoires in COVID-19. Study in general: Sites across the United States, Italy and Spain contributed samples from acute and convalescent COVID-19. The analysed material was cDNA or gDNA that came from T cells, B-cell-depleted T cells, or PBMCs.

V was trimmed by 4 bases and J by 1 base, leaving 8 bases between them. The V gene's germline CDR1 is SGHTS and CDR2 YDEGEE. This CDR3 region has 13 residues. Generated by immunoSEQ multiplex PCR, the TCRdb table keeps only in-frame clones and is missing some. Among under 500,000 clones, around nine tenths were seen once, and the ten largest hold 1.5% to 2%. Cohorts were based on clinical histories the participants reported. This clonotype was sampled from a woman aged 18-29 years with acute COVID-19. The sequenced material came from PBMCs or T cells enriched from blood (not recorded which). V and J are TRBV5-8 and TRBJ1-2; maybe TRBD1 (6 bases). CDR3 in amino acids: CASSRGGNYGYTF. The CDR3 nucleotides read TGTGCCAGCAGCAGGGGGGGTAACTATGGCTACACCTTC.